Described below is a single T cell receptor beta chain sequence and its context. Its recognized antigen is unknown. No base qualities exist here, and no much larger clone lies one base off it. Using the deep immunoSEQ assay, TCR CDR3 regions were amplified from genomic DNA by multiplex PCR. Genomic DNA extracted from each cell subset was distributed evenly over all wells of several immunoSEQ 96-well plates, and each plate served as one replicate. For sorted subsets, roughly 200 ng of genomic DNA, equivalent to roughly 33,000 T cell genomes, went into each replicate PCR. The purified libraries were quantified using a Qubit 3.0 fluorometer, sized with a Bioanalyzer 2100, and then quantified again using the KAPA Library Quantification kit. Each immunoSEQ 96-well plate was sequenced on its own single-read 150-cycle Illumina NextSeq 550 flow cell. As for the authors' bioinformatics: The immunoSEQ output contained only junctional sequences without quality scores, so filtering could not match that applied to full-length reads. To assign V/J genes and CDR3, sequences were annotated against IMGT germline references using PyIR, a Python wrapper for IgBLAST v1.9. Reads were filtered out if the reads had weak V/J assignments (E-value above 1e-6), no CDR3, stop codons, out-of-frame junctions, or ambiguous translated residues. V3J clonotypes were defined as sequences sharing an identical inferred V gene, J gene, and CDR3 amino acid sequence. The percentage overlap between two repertoires was calculated by dividing the number of shared unique clonotypes by the size of the smaller repertoire. Three approaches were used to assess repertoire richness: RTK rarefaction, the Chao1 estimator, and Recon v2.1 estimates of unobserved clonotypes. For all TCRbeta clonotypes obtained by the gDNA method from several donors, generation probabilities were computed with OLGA. Not all clones reach the TCRdb copy of this immuneACCESS table, which keeps in-frame sequences only. Checked studies attribute under half of the gap to unresolved V genes and leave the rest unexplained. The V and J calls and the clone size are those of that table, but D and trimming were determined from the DNA. The sample table contains 1.6 million or so clones; only one count was recorded for approximately 98.5% of them. The top ten hold roughly 0.36% of the sample.

The donors were healthy, HIV-negative adults with no recently reported acute infections or vaccinations. All donors were Caucasian adults living in Nashville, Tennessee, USA. CD4+ T cells were enriched by magnetic negative selection; naive cells were then positively selected on CD45RA, and the negative fraction formed the memory subset. Blood was obtained by leukapheresis, after which PBMCs were separated by Ficoll-Histopaque density gradient centrifugation and cryopreserved in liquid nitrogen vapor phase. Analytical flow cytometry was used to check the purity and quantity of each magnetically sorted T cell population. From each sorted fraction, genomic DNA was isolated and quantified by UV absorbance on a Nanodrop 2000c. The sample comes from a study of shared clonotypes between healthy human individuals (dated by TCRdb to 2018 to 2021). Regarding the complete study: The cohort included a few men and two women between 18 and 49 years of age. For each donor, three plates each were used for CD4 naive and CD4 memory, two plates were used for CD8 naive, and one plate was used for CD8 memory. The study deeply sequenced blood TCR repertoires of about five healthy adults to estimate repertoire size and the extent of clonotype sharing between individuals. Different laboratories and diverse techniques were used to prepare libraries and sequence TCR repertoires, to increase sequencing depth and limit assay-specific biases. Per donor, leukapheresis produced somewhere between about 0.94 and 9.5 billion PBMCs.

The germline V gene (reference sequence) provides CDR1 GTSNPN and CDR2 SVGIG. From the cysteine up to the phenylalanine, the CDR3 has a length of 14 residues. Just CDR3 DNA is preserved here, 42 bases in frame from base 1. Germline trimming amounts to 4 bases on V and 2 bases on J, with 4 as the count of junction bases outside the gene matches. Overall study outcomes, separate from this receptor: Because the study included a small number of donors, the genetic and exposure-history diversity represented was limited. Pairwise subsampling indicated that sequencing depth was expected to affect the degree of clonotype sharing among donors. Across a handful of donors, about 5.2% of naive CD4, over 3% of naive CD8, approximately 2.5% of memory CD4, and roughly 0.41% of memory CD8 clonotypes were shared. Sampling was restricted to blood, and TCR repertoires in tissues likely differ from the TCR repertoires found in blood. Rarefaction of sorted-subset datasets indicated incomplete sequencing despite the large sequencing depth. Compared with non-shared clonotypes, the clonotypes found in all four sorted-subset donors had higher generation probabilities. Larger estimated clonotype richness was generally found for naive subsets than for memory subsets.

Sequences were obtained from naive CD4+ T cells sorted from blood. The cell subset or site label here, explained by the study, means: CD45RA+ positively selected. This TCR derives from a man aged 25 to 40 in good health. The sequence is built from TRBV30 and TRBJ2-1, and 8 bases in between align with TRBD2. The CDR3 in this case is CAWTAGRAYNEQFF. The sequence in DNA is TGTGCCTGGACCGCCGGGAGGGCCTACAATGAGCAGTTCTTC.